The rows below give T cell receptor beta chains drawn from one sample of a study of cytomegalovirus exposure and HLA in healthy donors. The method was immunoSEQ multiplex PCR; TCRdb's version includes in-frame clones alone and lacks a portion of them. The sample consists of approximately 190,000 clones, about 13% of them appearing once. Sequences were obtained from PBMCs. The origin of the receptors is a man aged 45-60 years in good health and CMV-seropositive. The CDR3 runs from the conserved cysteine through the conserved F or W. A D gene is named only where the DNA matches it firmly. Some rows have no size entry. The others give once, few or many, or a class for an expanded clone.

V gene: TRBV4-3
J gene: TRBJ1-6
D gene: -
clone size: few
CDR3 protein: CASSQDGGDSPLHF
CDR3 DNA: TGCGCCAGCAGCCAGGACGGAGGGGATTCACCCCTCCACTTT

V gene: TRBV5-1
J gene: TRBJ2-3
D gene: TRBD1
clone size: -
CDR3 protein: CASSLPGTGNTDTQYF
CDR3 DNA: TGCGCCAGCAGCTTGCCCGGGACAGGGAACACAGATACGCAGTATTTT

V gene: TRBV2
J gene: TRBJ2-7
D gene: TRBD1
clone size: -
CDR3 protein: CASKPGQGHYEQYF
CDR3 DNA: TGTGCCAGCAAACCGGGACAGGGGCACTACGAGCAGTACTTC

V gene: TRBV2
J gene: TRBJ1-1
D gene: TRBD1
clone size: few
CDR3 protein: CASRGQGLNTEAFF
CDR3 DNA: TGTGCCAGCAGGGGACAGGGCTTGAACACTGAAGCTTTCTTT

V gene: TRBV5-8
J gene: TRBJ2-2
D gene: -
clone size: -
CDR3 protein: CAKGVYPGTGELFF
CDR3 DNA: TGTGCCAAGGGGGTCTACCCGGGAACCGGGGAGCTGTTTTTT

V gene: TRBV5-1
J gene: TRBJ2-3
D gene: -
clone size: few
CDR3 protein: CASSLASTRGTDTQYF
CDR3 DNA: TGCGCCAGCAGCTTGGCCTCCACGAGGGGCACAGATACGCAGTATTTT

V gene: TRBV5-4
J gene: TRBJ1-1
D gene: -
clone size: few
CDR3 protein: CASSLGQKNTEAFF
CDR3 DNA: TGTGCCAGCAGCTTGGGACAAAAGAACACTGAAGCTTTCTTT

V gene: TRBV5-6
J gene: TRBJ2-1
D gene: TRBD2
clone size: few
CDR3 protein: CASSSGLAGLYNEQFF
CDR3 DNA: TGTGCCAGCAGCTCCGGACTAGCGGGGCTATACAATGAGCAGTTCTTC

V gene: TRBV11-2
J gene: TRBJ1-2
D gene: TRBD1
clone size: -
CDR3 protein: CASSTPNRGSGYTF
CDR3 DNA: TGTGCCAGCAGCACCCCGAACAGGGGAAGTGGCTACACCTTC

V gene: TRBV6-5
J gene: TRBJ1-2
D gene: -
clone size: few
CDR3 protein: CASSYDLTGIYGYTF
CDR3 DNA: TGTGCCAGCAGTTACGACTTAACAGGGATTTATGGCTACACCTTC

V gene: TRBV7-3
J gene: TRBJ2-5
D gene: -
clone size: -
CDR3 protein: CASSSTGGETQYF
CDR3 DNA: TGTGCCAGCAGCTCGACGGGTGGGGAGACCCAGTACTTC

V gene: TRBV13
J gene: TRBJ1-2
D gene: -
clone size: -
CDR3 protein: CASSFQGPNYGYTF
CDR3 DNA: TGTGCCAGCAGCTTCCAGGGTCCTAACTATGGCTACACCTTC

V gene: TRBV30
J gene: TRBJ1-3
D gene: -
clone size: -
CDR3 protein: CAWNKQGIGNTIYF
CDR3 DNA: TGTGCCTGGAATAAACAGGGAATTGGAAACACCATATATTTT

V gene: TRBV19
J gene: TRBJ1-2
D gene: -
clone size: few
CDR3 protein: CASSIPPGYGYTF
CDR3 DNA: TGTGCCAGTAGTATTCCACCAGGCTATGGCTACACCTTC

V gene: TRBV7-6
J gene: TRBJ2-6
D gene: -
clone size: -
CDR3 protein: CASSLAQGSGANVLTF
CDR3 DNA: TGTGCCAGCAGCTTAGCGCAGGGGTCTGGGGCCAACGTCCTGACTTTC

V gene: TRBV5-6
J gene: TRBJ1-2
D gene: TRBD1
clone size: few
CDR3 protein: CASRTGTGGVFYGYTF
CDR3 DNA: TGTGCCAGCAGGACCGGGACAGGGGGCGTCTTCTATGGCTACACCTTC

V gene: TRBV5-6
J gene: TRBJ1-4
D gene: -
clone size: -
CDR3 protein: CASSLARQKNEKLFF
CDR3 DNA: TGTGCCAGCAGCTTGGCCAGACAGAAGAATGAAAAACTGTTTTTT

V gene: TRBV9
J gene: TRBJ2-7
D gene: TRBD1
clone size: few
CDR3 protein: CASSTNRGSYEQYF
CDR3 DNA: TGTGCCAGCAGCACGAACAGGGGGTCCTACGAGCAGTACTTC

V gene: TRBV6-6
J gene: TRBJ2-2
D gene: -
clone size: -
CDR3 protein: CAGQTVNTGELFF
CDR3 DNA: TGTGCCGGGCAGACAGTGAACACCGGGGAGCTGTTTTTT

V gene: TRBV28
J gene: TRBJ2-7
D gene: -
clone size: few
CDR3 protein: CASSFLTGGAYEQYF
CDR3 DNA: TGTGCCAGCAGTTTCTTAACCGGGGGAGCCTACGAGCAGTACTTC

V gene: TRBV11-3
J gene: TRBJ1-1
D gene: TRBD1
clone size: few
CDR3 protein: CASNAGGPANTEAFF
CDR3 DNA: TGTGCCAGCAACGCAGGGGGGCCCGCGAACACTGAAGCTTTCTTT

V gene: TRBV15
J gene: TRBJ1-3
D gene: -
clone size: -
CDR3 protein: CATGTPSSGNTIYF
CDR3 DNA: TGTGCCACCGGGACTCCCAGCTCTGGAAACACCATATATTTT

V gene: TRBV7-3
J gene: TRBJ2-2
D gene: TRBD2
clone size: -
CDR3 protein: CASSPSGLAGGPGELFF
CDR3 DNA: TGTGCCAGCAGCCCCTCAGGGCTAGCGGGGGGGCCCGGGGAGCTGTTTTTT

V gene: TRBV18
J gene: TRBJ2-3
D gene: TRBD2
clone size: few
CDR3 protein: CASSPRTSPDTQYF
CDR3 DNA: TGTGCCAGCTCACCGAGGACTAGCCCAGATACGCAGTATTTT

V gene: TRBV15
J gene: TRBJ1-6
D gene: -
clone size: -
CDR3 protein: CATKTRDTNNSPLHF
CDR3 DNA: TGTGCCACCAAAACTCGGGACACCAATAATTCACCCCTCCACTTT

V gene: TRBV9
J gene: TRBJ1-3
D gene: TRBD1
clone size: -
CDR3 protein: CASSVDSRGLGTAGNTIYF
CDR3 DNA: TGTGCCAGCAGCGTAGATTCCCGAGGCCTGGGGACAGCTGGAAACACCATATATTTT

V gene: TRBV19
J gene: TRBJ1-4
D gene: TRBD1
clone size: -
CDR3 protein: CASNNRGGGEKLFF
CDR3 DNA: TGTGCCAGTAATAACAGGGGAGGCGGTGAAAAACTGTTTTTT

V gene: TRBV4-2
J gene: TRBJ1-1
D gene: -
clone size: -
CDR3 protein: CASSPEVGTEAFF
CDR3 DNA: TGTGCCAGCAGCCCCGAGGTTGGGACTGAAGCTTTCTTT

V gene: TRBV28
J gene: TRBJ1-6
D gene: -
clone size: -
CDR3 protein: CASSLGGGYNSPLHF
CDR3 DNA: TGTGCCAGCAGCTTGGGGGGGGGCTATAATTCACCCCTCCACTTT

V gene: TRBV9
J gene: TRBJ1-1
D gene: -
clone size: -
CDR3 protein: CASSVSGGDTEAFF
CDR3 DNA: TGTGCCAGCAGCGTAAGCGGTGGGGACACTGAAGCTTTCTTT

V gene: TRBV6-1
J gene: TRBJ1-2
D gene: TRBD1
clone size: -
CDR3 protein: CASSPGTGGIYGYTF
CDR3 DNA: TGTGCCAGCAGTCCCGGGACAGGGGGCATCTATGGCTACACCTTC

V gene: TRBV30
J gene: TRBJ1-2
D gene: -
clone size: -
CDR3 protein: CAWMPDSNYGYTF
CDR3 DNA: TGTGCCTGGATGCCGGACTCTAACTATGGCTACACCTTC

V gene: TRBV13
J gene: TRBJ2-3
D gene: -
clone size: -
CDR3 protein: CASSPPRGMRDTQYF
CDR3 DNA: TGTGCCAGCAGCCCTCCCCGGGGGATGCGGGATACGCAGTATTTT

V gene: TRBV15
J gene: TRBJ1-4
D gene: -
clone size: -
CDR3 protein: CATSRDRVAGEKLFF
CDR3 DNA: TGTGCCACCAGCAGAGATCGAGTTGCCGGTGAAAAACTGTTTTTT

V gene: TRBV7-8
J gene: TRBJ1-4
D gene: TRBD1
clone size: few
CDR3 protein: CASSPRTGSNEKLFF
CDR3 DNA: TGTGCCAGCAGCCCGCGGACAGGGTCAAATGAAAAACTGTTTTTT

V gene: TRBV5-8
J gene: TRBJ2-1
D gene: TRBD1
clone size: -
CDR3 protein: CASRWGQGAYNEQFF
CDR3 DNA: TGTGCCAGCAGATGGGGACAGGGAGCCTACAATGAGCAGTTCTTC

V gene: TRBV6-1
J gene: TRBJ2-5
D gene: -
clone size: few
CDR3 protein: CASRQYQETQYF
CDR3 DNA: TGTGCCAGCAGGCAGTACCAAGAGACCCAGTACTTC

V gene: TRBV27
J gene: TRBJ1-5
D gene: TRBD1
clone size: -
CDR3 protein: CASSQTGGYNQPQHF
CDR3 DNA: TGTGCCAGCAGTCAGACAGGGGGCTACAATCAGCCCCAGCATTTT

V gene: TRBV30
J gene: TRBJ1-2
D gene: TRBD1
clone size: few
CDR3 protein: CAWSVPGQGLLSYGYTF
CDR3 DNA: TGTGCCTGGAGTGTACCGGGACAGGGCCTTTTGAGCTATGGCTACACCTTC

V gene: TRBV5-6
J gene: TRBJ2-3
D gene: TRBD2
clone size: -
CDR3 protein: CASNRLVVAGLSDTQYF
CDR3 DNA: TGTGCCAGCAACCGTCTAGTGGTAGCGGGGTTGTCAGATACGCAGTATTTT

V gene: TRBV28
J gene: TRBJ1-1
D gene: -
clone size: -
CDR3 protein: CASSLRGAEAFF
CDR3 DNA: TGTGCCAGCAGCCTCCGGGGGGCTGAAGCTTTCTTT

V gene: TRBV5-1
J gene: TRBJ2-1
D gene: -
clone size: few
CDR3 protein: CASSPEGGGNEQFF
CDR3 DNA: TGCGCCAGCAGCCCTGAGGGGGGGGGCAATGAGCAGTTCTTC

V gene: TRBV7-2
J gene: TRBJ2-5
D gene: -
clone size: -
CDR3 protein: CASSLLGGQETQYF
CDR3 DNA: TGTGCCAGCAGCTTATTGGGGGGACAAGAGACCCAGTACTTC

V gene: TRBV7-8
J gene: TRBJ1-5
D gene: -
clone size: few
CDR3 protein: CASSFTRGRNQPQHF
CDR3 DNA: TGTGCCAGCAGCTTCACTCGCGGCAGAAATCAGCCCCAGCATTTT

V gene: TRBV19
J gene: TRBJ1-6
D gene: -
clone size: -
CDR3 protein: CASSIGGSPLHF
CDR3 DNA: TGTGCCAGTAGTATCGGGGGTTCACCCCTCCACTTT

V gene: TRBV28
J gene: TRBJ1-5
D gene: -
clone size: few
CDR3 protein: CASSLGGLNSNQPQHF
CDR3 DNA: TGTGCCAGCAGTTTGGGGGGTCTTAATAGCAATCAGCCCCAGCATTTT

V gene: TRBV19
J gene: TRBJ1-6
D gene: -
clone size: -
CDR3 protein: CASSGAGGLPLHF
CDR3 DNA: TGTGCCAGTAGTGGGGCTGGGGGACTACCCCTCCACTTT

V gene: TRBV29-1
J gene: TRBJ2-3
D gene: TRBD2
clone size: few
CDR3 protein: CSARLASTDTQYF
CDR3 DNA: TGCAGCGCCAGACTAGCGAGCACAGATACGCAGTATTTT

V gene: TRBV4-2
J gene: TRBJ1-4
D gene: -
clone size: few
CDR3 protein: CASSQEHQNEKLFF
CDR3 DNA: TGTGCCAGCAGCCAAGAGCACCAGAATGAAAAACTGTTTTTT

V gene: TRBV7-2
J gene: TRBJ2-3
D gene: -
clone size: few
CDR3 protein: CASSPNGNTQYF
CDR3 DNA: TGTGCCAGCAGCCCTAACGGGAATACGCAGTATTTT

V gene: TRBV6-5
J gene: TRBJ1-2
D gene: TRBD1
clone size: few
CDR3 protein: CASSYFGQGNYGYTF
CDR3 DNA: TGTGCCAGCAGCTACTTTGGACAGGGGAACTATGGCTACACCTTC

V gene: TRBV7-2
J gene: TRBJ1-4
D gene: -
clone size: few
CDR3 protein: CASSLWPLEGRAGKLFF
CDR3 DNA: TGTGCCAGCAGCTTATGGCCCCTGGAGGGGAGGGCGGGAAAACTGTTTTTT

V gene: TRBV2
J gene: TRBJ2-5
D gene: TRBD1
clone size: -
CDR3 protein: CASSVRQGETQYF
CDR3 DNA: TGTGCCAGCAGTGTCCGACAGGGGGAGACCCAGTACTTC

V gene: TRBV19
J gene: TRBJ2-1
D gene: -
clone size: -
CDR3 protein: CASSVLANTYNEQFF
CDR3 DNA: TGTGCCAGTAGTGTTCTAGCCAATACCTACAATGAGCAGTTCTTC

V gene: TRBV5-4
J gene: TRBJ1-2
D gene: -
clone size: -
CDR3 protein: CASSSPGVNYGYTF
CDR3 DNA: TGTGCCAGCAGCTCACCAGGGGTTAACTATGGCTACACCTTC

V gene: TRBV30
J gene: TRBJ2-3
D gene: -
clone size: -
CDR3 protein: CAWSTSGTADTQYF
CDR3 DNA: TGTGCCTGGAGCACCTCCGGCACAGCAGATACGCAGTATTTT